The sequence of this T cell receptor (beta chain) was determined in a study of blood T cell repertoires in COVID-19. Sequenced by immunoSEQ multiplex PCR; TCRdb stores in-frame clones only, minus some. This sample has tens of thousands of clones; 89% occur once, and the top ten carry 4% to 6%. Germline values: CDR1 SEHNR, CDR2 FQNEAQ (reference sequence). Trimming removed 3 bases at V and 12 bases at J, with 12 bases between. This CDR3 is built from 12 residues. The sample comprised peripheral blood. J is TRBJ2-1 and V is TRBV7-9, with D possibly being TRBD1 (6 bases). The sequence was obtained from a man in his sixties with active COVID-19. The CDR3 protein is CASSFYRARQFF. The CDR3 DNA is TGTGCCAGCAGCTTTTACAGGGCCCGGCAGTTCTTC.